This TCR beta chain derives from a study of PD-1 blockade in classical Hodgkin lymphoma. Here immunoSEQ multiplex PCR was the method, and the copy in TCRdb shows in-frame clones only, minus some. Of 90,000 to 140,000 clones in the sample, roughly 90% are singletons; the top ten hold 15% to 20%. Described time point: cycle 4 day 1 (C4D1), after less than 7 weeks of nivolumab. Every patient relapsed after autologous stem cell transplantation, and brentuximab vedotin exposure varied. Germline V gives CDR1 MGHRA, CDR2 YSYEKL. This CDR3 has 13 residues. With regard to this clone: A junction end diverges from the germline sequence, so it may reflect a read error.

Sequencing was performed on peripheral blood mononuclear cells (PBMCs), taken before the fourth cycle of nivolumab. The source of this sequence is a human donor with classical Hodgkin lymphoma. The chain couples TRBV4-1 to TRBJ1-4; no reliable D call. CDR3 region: CASSQDSGDRLNF. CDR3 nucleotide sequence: TGCGCCAGCAGCCAAGACAGCGGGGATCGGCTGAATTTT.